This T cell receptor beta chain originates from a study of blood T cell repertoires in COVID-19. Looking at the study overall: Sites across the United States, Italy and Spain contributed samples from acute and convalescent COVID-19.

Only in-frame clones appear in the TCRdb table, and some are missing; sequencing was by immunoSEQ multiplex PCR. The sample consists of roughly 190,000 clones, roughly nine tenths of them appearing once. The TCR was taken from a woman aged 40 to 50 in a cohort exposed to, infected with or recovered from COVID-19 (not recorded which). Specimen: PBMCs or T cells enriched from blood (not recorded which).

The CDR3 DNA follows: TGTGCCAGCAGCTTAGCTTCGCGGGAGCCCAATGAGCAGTTCTTC. This sequence encodes CASSLASREPNEQFF. The chain has TRBV7-2 and TRBJ2-1; TRBD2 aligns across 7 bases. The CDR3 length is 15 residues. Germline V CDR1 and CDR2: SGHTA, FQGNSA. Trimming cost V 0 bases and J 6 bases; bases outside gene matches: 5.